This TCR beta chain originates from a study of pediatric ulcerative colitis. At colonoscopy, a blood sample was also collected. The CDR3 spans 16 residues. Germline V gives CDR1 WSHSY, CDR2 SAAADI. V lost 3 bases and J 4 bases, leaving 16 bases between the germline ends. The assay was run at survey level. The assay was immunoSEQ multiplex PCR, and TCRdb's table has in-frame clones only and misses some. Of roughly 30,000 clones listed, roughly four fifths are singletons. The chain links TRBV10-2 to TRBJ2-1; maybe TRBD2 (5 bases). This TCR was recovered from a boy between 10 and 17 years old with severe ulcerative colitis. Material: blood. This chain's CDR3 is CASSDPVRGWYNEQFF. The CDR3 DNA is TGCGCCAGCAGTGACCCTGTCCGGGGTTGGTACAATGAGCAGTTCTTC.